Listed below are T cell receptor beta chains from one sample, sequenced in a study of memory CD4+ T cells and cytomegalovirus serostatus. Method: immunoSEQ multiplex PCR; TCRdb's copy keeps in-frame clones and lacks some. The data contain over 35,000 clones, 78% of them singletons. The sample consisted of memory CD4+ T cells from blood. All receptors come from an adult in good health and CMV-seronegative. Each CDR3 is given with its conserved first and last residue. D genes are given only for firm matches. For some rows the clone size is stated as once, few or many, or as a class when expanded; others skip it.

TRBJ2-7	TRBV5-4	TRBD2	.	CASDGGGEQYF	TGTGCCAGCGATGGGGGGGGCGAGCAGTACTTC
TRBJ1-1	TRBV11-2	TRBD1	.	CASSSPGQGLPEAFF	TGTGCCAGCAGCTCCCCGGGACAGGGATTACCTGAAGCTTTCTTT
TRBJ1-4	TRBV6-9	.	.	CASSYGLTEKLFF	TGTGCCAGCAGTTACGGGCTCACAGAAAAACTGTTTTTT
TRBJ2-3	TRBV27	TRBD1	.	CASSTTGGYTQYF	TGTGCCAGCAGCACGACAGGGGGATATACGCAGTATTTT
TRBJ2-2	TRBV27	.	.	CASRAAAQAGELFF	TGTGCCTCCAGAGCGGCAGCCCAGGCCGGGGAGCTGTTTTTT
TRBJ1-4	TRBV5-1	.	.	CASSLEGRVPNEKLFF	TGCGCCAGCAGCTTGGAGGGCAGGGTCCCTAATGAAAAACTGTTTTTT
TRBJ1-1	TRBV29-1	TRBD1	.	CSVGGQGLNTEAFF	TGCAGCGTGGGGGGACAGGGGTTGAACACTGAAGCTTTCTTT
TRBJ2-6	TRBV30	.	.	CAWSVHSGAGANVLTF	TGTGCCTGGAGTGTACACTCGGGGGCCGGGGCCAACGTCCTGACTTTC
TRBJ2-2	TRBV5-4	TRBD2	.	CASSGRTSGGAGELFF	TGTGCCAGCAGCGGAAGGACTAGCGGAGGTGCCGGGGAGCTGTTTTTT
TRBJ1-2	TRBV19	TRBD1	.	CASTTGTGVYGYTF	TGTGCCAGTACGACAGGGACAGGGGTCTATGGCTACACCTTC
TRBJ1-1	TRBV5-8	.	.	CASSFNKNTEAFF	TGTGCCAGCAGCTTTAACAAGAACACTGAAGCTTTCTTT
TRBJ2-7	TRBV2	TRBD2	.	CASRVTSGGTYEQYF	TGTGCCAGCAGAGTAACTAGCGGGGGTACCTACGAGCAGTACTTC
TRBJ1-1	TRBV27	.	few	CASSFRGEGTEAFF	TGTGCCAGCAGTTTTCGGGGGGAAGGAACTGAAGCTTTCTTT
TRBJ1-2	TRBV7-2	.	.	CASSLPGHYGYTF	TGTGCCAGCAGCTTACCGGGACACTATGGCTACACCTTC
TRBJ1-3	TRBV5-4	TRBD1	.	CASSVGTGAGNTIYF	TGTGCCAGCAGCGTAGGGACAGGGGCCGGAAACACCATATATTTT
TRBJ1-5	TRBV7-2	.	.	CASSLVGAGNQPQHF	TGTGCCAGCAGCTTAGTAGGGGCGGGCAATCAGCCCCAGCATTTT
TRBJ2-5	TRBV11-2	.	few	CASSRKGETQYF	TGTGCCAGCAGCCGGAAAGGAGAGACCCAGTACTTC
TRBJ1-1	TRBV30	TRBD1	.	CAWRRDRGNTEAFF	TGTGCCTGGAGACGGGACAGGGGTAACACTGAAGCTTTCTTT
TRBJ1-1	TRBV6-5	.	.	CASMRRSNTEAFF	TGTGCCAGCATGCGTCGAAGTAATACTGAAGCTTTCTTT
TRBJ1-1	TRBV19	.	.	CASSSGGFTEAFF	TGTGCCAGTAGTAGCGGGGGATTCACTGAAGCTTTCTTT
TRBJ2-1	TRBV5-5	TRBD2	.	CASSLLLAGNNEQFF	TGTGCCAGCAGCTTGCTCTTAGCGGGGAACAATGAGCAGTTCTTC
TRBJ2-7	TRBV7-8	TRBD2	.	CASSFPRSGASSYEQYF	TGTGCCAGCAGCTTCCCCCGTAGCGGGGCCAGCTCCTACGAGCAGTACTTC
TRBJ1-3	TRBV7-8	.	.	CASSAGISGNTIYF	TGTGCCAGCAGCGCCGGGATCTCTGGAAACACCATATATTTT
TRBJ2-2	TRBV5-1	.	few	CASSLERGTGELFF	TGCGCCAGCAGCTTGGAAAGGGGCACCGGGGAGCTGTTTTTT
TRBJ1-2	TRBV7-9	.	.	CASSPPKNYGYTF	TGTGCCAGCAGCCCTCCGAAAAACTATGGCTACACCTTC
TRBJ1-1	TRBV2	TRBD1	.	CASSRQGGDTEAFF	TGTGCCAGCAGTCGACAGGGAGGAGACACTGAAGCTTTCTTT
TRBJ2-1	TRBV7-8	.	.	CASRDGRGSYNEQFF	TGTGCCAGCAGGGATGGACGGGGCTCCTACAATGAGCAGTTCTTC
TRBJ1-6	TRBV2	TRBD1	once	CASTRSSQGGASPLHF	TGTGCCAGCACTCGCTCCTCCCAGGGGGGAGCTTCACCCCTCCACTTT
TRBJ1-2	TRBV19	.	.	CASSSLDRFNYGYTF	TGTGCCAGTAGTTCCTTGGACAGATTTAACTATGGCTACACCTTC
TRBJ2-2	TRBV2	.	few	CASTKEGGRATGELFF	TGTGCCAGCACCAAAGAGGGGGGTCGGGCCACCGGGGAGCTGTTTTTT
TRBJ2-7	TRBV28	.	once	CASSLYRIYEQYF	TGTGCCAGCAGTTTGTACAGAATCTACGAGCAGTACTTC
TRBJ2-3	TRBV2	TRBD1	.	CASRLQGAADTQYF	TGTGCCAGCAGATTACAGGGGGCGGCAGATACGCAGTATTTT
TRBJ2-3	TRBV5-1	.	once	CASSLIQGSSTDTQYF	TGCGCCAGCAGTCTAATCCAGGGTTCTAGCACAGATACGCAGTATTTT
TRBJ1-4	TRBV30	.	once	CAWSRRAAREKLFF	TGTGCCTGGAGTAGGCGCGCGGCCAGGGAAAAACTGTTTTTT
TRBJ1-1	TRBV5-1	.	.	CASSFRGENTEAFF	TGCGCCAGCAGCTTTCGGGGCGAGAACACTGAAGCTTTCTTT
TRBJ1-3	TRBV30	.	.	CAWSSRGGAGNTIYF	TGTGCCTGGAGCTCCCGAGGGGGGGCTGGAAACACCATATATTTT
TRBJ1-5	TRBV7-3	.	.	CASSLRTSLLCNQPQHF	TGTGCCAGCAGCTTAAGGACATCCCTCCTTTGCAATCAGCCCCAGCATTTT
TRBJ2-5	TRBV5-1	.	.	CASSSGTEYQETQYF	TGCGCCAGCAGCTCCGGGACGGAGTACCAAGAGACCCAGTACTTC
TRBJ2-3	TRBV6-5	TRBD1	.	CASSPRGRGTDTQYF	TGTGCCAGCAGCCCCAGGGGGCGAGGCACAGATACGCAGTATTTT
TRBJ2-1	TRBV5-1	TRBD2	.	CASSEISWSSGGKNEQFF	TGCGCCAGCAGCGAAATCTCTTGGTCTAGCGGGGGAAAGAATGAGCAGTTCTTC
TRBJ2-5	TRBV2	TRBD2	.	CASSDPAGQETQYF	TGTGCCAGCAGTGATCCAGCGGGACAAGAGACCCAGTACTTC
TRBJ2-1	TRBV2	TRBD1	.	CASRDRGFGEQFF	TGTGCCAGCCGGGACAGGGGTTTTGGTGAGCAGTTCTTC
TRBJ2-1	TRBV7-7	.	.	CASSQGNLDNEQFF	TGTGCTAGCAGCCAGGGGAATTTAGACAATGAGCAGTTCTTC